The T cell receptor beta chain under discussion was sequenced for a study of T cells in tuberculosis. For the study at large: This South African cohort compared adolescents with or without latent tuberculosis against adults with active tuberculosis.

V lost 3 bases and J lost 6, with 16 bases in between. This CDR3 spans 15 amino acids. Germline lookup yields CDR1 SGDLS and CDR2 YYNGEE. Study findings and constraints: Smaller distances to GMM-specific TCRs suggested their expansion in active tuberculosis. Shorter CDR3-alpha in active tuberculosis partly drove smaller distances.

The protocol was immunoSEQ multiplex PCR, while the TCRdb copy is restricted to in-frame clones and leaves out a portion. The table has approximately 20,000 clones, approximately 97% seen once; the top ten hold more than 5%. A word on this clone: Antigen specificity is unknown.

At study entry, adolescents had tuberculin skin tests and IGRA screening. Sequencing was carried out using PBMCs. The receptor comes from a donor aged 10 to 29 with latent tuberculosis or without tuberculosis infection. The chain employs TRBV9 and TRBJ2-1; tentative D call: TRBD1 (6 bases). The CDR3 sequence is CASSADRTRFNEQFF. DNA for the CDR3: TGTGCCAGCAGCGCAGACAGGACGCGTTTCAATGAGCAGTTCTTC.